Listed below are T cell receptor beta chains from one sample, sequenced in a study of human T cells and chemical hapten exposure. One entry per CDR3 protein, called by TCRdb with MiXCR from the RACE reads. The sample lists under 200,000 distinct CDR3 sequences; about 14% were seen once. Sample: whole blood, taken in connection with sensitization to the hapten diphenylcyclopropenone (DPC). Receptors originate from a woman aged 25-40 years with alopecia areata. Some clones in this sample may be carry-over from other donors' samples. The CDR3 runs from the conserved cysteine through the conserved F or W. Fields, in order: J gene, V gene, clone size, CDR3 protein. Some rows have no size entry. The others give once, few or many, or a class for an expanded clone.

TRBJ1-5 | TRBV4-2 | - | CASSPTGANQPQHF
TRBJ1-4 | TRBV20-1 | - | CSAKRWGTTNEKLFF
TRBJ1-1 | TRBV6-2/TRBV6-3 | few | CASSPYVANTEAFF
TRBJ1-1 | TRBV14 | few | CASSRLSAGAPITEAFF
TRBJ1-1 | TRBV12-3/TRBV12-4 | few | CASSLSYRRTEAFF
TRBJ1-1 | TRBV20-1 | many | CSASRGGFGNTEAFF
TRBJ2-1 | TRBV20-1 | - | CSASIGLAGGNEQFF
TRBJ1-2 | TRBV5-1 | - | CASSLMYPDRDGYTF
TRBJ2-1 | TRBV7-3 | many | CASSLTSGTYNEQFF
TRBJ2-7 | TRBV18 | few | CASSRRQDLYEQYF
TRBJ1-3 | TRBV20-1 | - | CSARTAASGNTIYF
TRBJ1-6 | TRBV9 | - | CASSAGQVNSPLHF
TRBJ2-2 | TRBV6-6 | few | CATRDRTNGELFF
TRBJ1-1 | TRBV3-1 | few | CASSQDRGDNTEAFF
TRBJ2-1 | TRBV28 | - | CASSLSSRYEQFF
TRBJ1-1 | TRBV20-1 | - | CSANRVLMNTEAFF
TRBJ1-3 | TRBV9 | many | CASSVGTVPGNTIYF
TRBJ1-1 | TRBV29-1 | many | CSVATSGFVDTEAFF
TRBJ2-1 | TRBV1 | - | CTSSQEWTRSGNEQFF
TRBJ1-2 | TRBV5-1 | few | CASSSGQVVYGYTF
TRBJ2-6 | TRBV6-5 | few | CASSYWGSSGANVLTF
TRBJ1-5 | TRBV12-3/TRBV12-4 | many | CASSWGSRHQPQHF
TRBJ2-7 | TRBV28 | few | CASMGQGLGYF
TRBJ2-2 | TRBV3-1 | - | CASSQRENTGELFF
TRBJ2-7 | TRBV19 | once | CASSARDARSYEQYF
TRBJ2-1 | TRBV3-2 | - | CASSLETSGRNHGEQFF
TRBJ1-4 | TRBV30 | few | CAWSSDSWGEKLFF
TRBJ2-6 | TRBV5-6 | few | CASSSTGRSGANVLTF
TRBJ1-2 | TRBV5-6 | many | CASSFKGKTNYGYTF
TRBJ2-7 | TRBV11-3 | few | CASSLGQGESYEQYF
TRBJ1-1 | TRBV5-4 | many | CASSQNKAENTEAFF
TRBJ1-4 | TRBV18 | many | CASSLGNTGSNEKLFF
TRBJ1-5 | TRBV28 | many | CASSLRGGGQPQHF
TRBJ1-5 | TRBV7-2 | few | CASSDGYSNQPQHF
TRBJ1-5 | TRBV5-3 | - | CARSLSRNQPQHF
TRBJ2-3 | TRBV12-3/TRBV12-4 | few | CASSFGTDTQYF
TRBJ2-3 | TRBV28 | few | CASSILGQGRTDTQYF
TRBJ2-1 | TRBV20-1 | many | CSARDFVLSGSTNEQFF
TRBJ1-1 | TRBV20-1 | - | CSARFGSQNTEAFF
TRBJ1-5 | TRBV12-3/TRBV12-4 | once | CASSFNTQQGRNQPQHF
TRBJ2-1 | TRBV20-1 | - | CSPSISSGYNNEQFF
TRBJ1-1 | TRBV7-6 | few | CASSDDRNTEAFF
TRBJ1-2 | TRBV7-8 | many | CASSWARDLLNYGYTF
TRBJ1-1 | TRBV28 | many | CASTIGASNTEAFF
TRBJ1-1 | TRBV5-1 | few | CASSLEGTPNTEAFF
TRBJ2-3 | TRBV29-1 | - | CSVGRSDTQYF
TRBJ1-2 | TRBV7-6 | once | CAGSPTGTGGVGGYTF
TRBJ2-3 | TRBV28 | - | CASSFSGQLYTDTQYF
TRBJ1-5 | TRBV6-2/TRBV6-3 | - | CASSYAQGQPQHF
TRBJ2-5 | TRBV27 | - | CASSLFRGSSETQYF
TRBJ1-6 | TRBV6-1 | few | CASSDLGIQSLHF
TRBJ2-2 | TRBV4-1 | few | CASNMVAGDANTGELFF
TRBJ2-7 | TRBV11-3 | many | CASTRQGFEQYF
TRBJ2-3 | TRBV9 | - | CASSAAVGLSTDTQYF